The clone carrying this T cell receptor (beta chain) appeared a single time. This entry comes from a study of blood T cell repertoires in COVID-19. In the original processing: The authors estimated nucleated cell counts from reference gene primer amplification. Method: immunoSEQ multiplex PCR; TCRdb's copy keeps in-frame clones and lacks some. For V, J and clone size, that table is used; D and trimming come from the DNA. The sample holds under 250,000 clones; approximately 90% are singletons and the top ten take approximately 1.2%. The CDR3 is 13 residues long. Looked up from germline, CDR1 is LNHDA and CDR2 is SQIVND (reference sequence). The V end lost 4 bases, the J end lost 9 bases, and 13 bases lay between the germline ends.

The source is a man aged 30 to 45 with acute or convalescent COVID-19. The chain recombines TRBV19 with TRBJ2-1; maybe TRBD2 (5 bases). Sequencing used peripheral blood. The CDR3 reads CASSSLTEGEQFF. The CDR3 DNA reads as TGTGCCAGTAGTAGCCTCACTGAGGGTGAGCAGTTCTTC.